The 18 T cell receptor beta chains given below trace back to one sample, sequenced in a study of blood T cell repertoires in COVID-19. Clones were read by immunoSEQ multiplex PCR, and TCRdb kept only the in-frame ones, dropping some. This table has about 90,000 clones, roughly four fifths appearing once. Material: peripheral blood. The receptors derive from a human donor in a cohort sampled during active COVID-19.

This chain uses TRBV28 with TRBJ2-2; the D gene is possibly TRBD1 (5 bases). The germline V gene has CDR1 MDHEN and CDR2 SYDVKM. CDR3 length: 14 residues. With 6 bases removed from V and 9 bases from J, the gap between germline ends came to 17 bases. The CDR3 bases are TGTGCCAGCAGAGGAAACAGGTCGCACAGGGAGCTGTTTTTT. This translates into CASRGNRSHRELFF.

The rearrangement uses TRBV28 and TRBJ1-5, with TRBD1 matching over 10 bases. Germline lookup yields CDR1 MDHEN and CDR2 SYDVKM. The CDR3 spans 15 residues. V shed 6 bases and J 6 bases; nucleotides not matched to a gene: 8. CDR3 DNA: TGTGCCAGCAGGCCCCCGGGACAGGGGTTTCAGCCCCAGCATTTT. This encodes CASRPPGQGFQPQHF. The variable domain in full, completed from reference TRBV28 and TRBJ1-5, reads DVKVTQSSRYLVKRTGEKVFLECVQDMDHENMFWYRQDPGLGLRLIYFSYDVKMKEKGDIPEGYSVSREKKERFSLILESASTNQTSMYLCASRPPGQGFQPQHFGDGTRLSIL.

This clone was observed a single time. V usage is TRBV27 and J usage is TRBJ1-6; D is uncertain. CDR3 size: 14 residues. The germline V gene encodes CDR1 MNHEY and CDR2 SMNVEV (reference sequence). V was clipped by 5 bases and J by 6 bases, with 11 bases between them. The CDR3 DNA follows: TGTGCCAGCAGTCAACCGCGGGGTAATTCACCCCTCCACTTT. Translation gives CASSQPRGNSPLHF.

The gene calls are TRBV3-1 (or the pseudogene TRBV3-2) and TRBJ1-2; 9 nucleotides line up with TRBD1. The germline V gene encodes CDR1 LGHDT and CDR2 YNNKEL (reference sequence). The CDR3 has 15 amino acids. V lost 3 bases and J lost 6; bases outside the gene matches: 8. CDR3 bases: TGTGCCAGCAGCCACCCGGGACAGGGAAAAGATGGCTACACCTTC. Protein product: CASSHPGQGKDGYTF.

A note on this clone: At one boundary the junction diverges from the germline segment, which might be a read error. J is TRBJ2-7 and V is TRBV28, with TRBD1 identical over 7 bases. The length of the CDR3 is 16 residues. From germline, CDR1 is MDHEN and CDR2 SYDVKM. The CDR3 bases are TGTGCCAGCAGTTTGTGGACAGGATCAACTCCCTACGGGCAGTACTTC. Translated: CASSLWTGSTPYGQYF.

The CDR3 coding sequence is TGCAGCGTTGAGCGGGACAGCACAGATACGCAGTATTTT. Translating it yields CSVERDSTDTQYF. This chain connects TRBV29-1 to TRBJ2-3; TRBD2 might be the D (6 bases). The CDR3 is 13 amino acids. V was cut by 3 bases and J by 0 bases, with 7 bases left in between. Germline loops: CDR1 SQVTM, CDR2 ANQGSEA.

This chain connects TRBV5-6 to TRBJ1-5; no clear D gene. The germline CDR1 and CDR2 sequences are SGHDT and YYEEEE. The germline V and J ends were trimmed by 5 bases and 3 bases, with 12 bases remaining between them. This CDR3 has 14 residues. CDR3 sequence reads: CASSSAGVNQPQHF. Written as DNA, the CDR3 is TGTGCCAGCAGTTCGGCAGGCGTCAATCAGCCCCAGCATTTT. The full variable domain, in which reference TRBV5-6 and TRBJ1-5 provide the parts outside the CDR3, is DAGVTQSPTHLIKTRGQQVTLRCSPKSGHDTVSWYQQALGQGPQFIFQYYEEEERQRGNFPDRFSGHQFPNYSSELNVNALLLGDSALYLCASSSAGVNQPQHFGDGTRLSIL.

The chain couples TRBV5-1 to TRBJ2-7; D remains unclear. The CDR3 is 16 amino acids. Between the trimmed V and J ends, which lost 9 bases and 2 bases, there was a span of 24 bases. Germline values: CDR1 SGHRS, CDR2 YFSETQ. CDR3 loop: CANLPPKGTKTYEQYF. The CDR3 DNA is TGCGCCAACCTCCCGCCCAAAGGTACTAAGACCTACGAGCAGTACTTC.

This rearrangement joins TRBV6-1 to TRBJ1-5; D is uncertain. V shed 3 bases and J shed 6 bases, with 15 bases lying between them. The V gene's germline CDR1 is MNHNS and CDR2 SASEGT. CDR3 length: 15 amino acids. This chain's CDR3 is CASSEGWGGGQPQHF. The CDR3, as DNA: TGTGCCAGCAGTGAGGGGTGGGGAGGTGGTCAGCCCCAGCATTTT.

V and J are TRBV11-1 and TRBJ1-3; D unclear. The CDR3 is 11 amino acids. Trimming removed 6 bases at V and 4 bases at J, with 4 bases between. CDR1 and CDR2 from the germline V gene are SGHAT and FQDESV (reference sequence). The CDR3 bases are TGTGCCAGCAGGACAGGAAACACCATATATTTT. Translated: CASRTGNTIYF.

The rearrangement links TRBV30 to TRBJ1-1, with TRBD1 matching over 8 bases. Germline CDR1 reads GTSNPN; CDR2 reads SVGIG (reference sequence). The CDR3 is 15 residues long. With V trimmed by 2 bases and J by 3 bases, 8 bases remained unmatched. CDR3 residues: CAWSPRQGRYTEAFF. DNA for the CDR3: TGTGCCTGGAGTCCCCGACAGGGGAGGTACACTGAAGCTTTCTTT.

This sequence joins TRBV30 and TRBJ2-7; TRBD2 matches 13 bases. J gave up 0 bases and V 0 bases, and 8 bases lay outside the gene matches. This CDR3 comprises 18 residues. CDR1 and CDR2 (germline): GTSNPN, SVGIG (reference sequence). Written as DNA, the CDR3 is TGTGCCTGGAGTGTTAAGGGACTAGCGGGGCCCAGCTCCTACGAGCAGTACTTC. It is translated as CAWSVKGLAGPSSYEQYF.

For the CDR3, the DNA is TGTGCCAGCAGTCAGGGACCCTCGGAGGCGGGGGGGGCCCCGTTCTTC. Its translation: CASSQGPSEAGGAPFF. V and J are TRBV7-9 and TRBJ2-1; 9 bases are shared with TRBD2. This CDR3 region has 16 residues. With 6 bases clipped from V and 15 bases from J, the junction kept 21 bases outside the gene matches. Germline CDR1 is SEHNR and CDR2 is FQNEAQ (reference sequence).

The chain recombines TRBV27 with TRBJ2-7; 11 nucleotides agree with TRBD1. The CDR3 extends over 15 amino acids. Germline CDR1 MNHEY, CDR2 SMNVEV (reference sequence). The V and J ends lost 6 bases and 7 bases, in that order; junction bases with no gene match: 11. CDR3 amino acids: CASRQPGQGGREQYF. CDR3 DNA: TGTGCCAGCAGACAGCCGGGACAGGGGGGTCGGGAGCAGTACTTC.

The genes are TRBV6-1 and TRBJ1-5; D gene ambiguous. Trimming left V 1 base short and J 3 bases short, with 13 bases between. Germline loops: CDR1 MNHNS, CDR2 SASEGT. The CDR3 extends over 16 amino acids. In DNA, the CDR3 is TGTGCCAGCAGTGAAGTCGTCATACACCTCAATCAGCCCCAGCATTTT. Protein sequence: CASSEVVIHLNQPQHF.

The chain combines TRBV30 with TRBJ1-2, with 7 bases lining up with TRBD1. J lost 1 base, V lost 2 bases, and 10 bases had no gene match. Germline V gene sequence: CDR1 GTSNPN, CDR2 SVGIG (reference sequence). The CDR3 has 16 amino acids. This CDR3 reads CAWSRLVRDSNYGYTF. The DNA of the CDR3 is TGTGCCTGGAGTCGGCTAGTCCGGGACAGTAACTATGGCTACACCTTC.

The chain links TRBV23-1 to TRBJ1-5; D is uncertain. TRBV23-1 is noted as an ORF with a role that remains uncertain. The CDR3 is made up of 14 amino acids. The V gene lost 3 bases and the J gene lost 0 bases, with 6 bases spanning the gap. The CDR3 sequence is CASSHVNSNQPQHF. For the CDR3, the DNA is TGCGCCAGCAGTCATGTCAATAGCAATCAGCCCCAGCATTTT.

This clone occurred a few times. The chain uses TRBV30 and TRBJ2-1; 8 bases fit TRBD1. The junction had 6 bases not matched to a gene; V was cut back by 8 bases and J by 3 bases. Germline V gene data show CDR1 as GTSNPN and CDR2 as SVGIG (reference sequence). The CDR3 has 13 residues. CDR3 region: CARGGQGYNEQFF. CDR3 in DNA: TGTGCCCGCGGCGGACAGGGCTACAATGAGCAGTTCTTC. Full variable domain (rest looked up from reference TRBV30 and TRBJ2-1): SQTIHQWPATLVQPVGSPLSLECTVEGTSNPNLYWYRQAAGRGLQLLFYSVGIGQISSEVPQNLSASRPQDRQFILSSKKLLLSDSGFYLCARGGQGYNEQFFGPGTRLTVL.